This entry features one T cell receptor beta chain sequence. The repertoire was sequenced with immunoSEQ multiplex PCR; TCRdb's copy has only in-frame clones and lacks some. The table has around 83,000 clones, around 90% seen once. The sample comes from a study of T cell changes during pregnancy in multiple sclerosis. Germline CDR1 SQVTM, CDR2 ANQGSEA. This CDR3 spans 14 amino acids. Trimming left V 4 bases short and J 0 bases short, with 9 bases between. The chain combines TRBV29-1 with TRBJ1-4; D unclear. Sequences were derived from CD4+ T cells from peripheral blood mononuclear cells, sampled in the second trimester of pregnancy. The clonotype was recovered from a female donor with multiple sclerosis, enrolled in a pregnancy study. The CDR3 reads CSVASTATNEKLFF. The CDR3, as DNA: TGCAGCGTTGCTAGTACTGCAACTAATGAAAAACTGTTTTTT.